This TCR beta chain appears in the sequencing data of a study of neurological immune-mediated disorders. The CDR3 is 15 amino acids. Per germline, CDR1 SGHRS and CDR2 YFSETQ. V dropped 0 bases and J dropped 6; count of bases not matched to a gene: 5. TCRdb analysed the 5' RACE reads with MiXCR anew, one entry per CDR3 protein. The table shows around 21,000 distinct CDR3 sequences, with 7.5% occurring only once. Some 1 million sorted CD4+ or CD8+ T cells made each library. Study-level points and caveats: No expanded-clone CDR3 amino acid sequence recurred across subjects, suggesting private TCR-beta repertoires.

This clonotype was seen repeatedly, ten times or more. Its antigen is not identified. The sequenced sample was CD8+ T cells from blood. This clonotype was obtained from a woman in her 30s with HTLV-1-associated myelopathy (HAM/TSP). The chain uses TRBV5-1 and TRBJ1-2; 10 bases match TRBD1. In DNA form, the CDR3 reads TGCGCCAGCAGCTTGGCCTCCGGGACAGGGGATGGCTACACCTTC. Translating it yields CASSLASGTGDGYTF. Based on the CDR3 plus reference TRBV5-1 and TRBJ1-2, the full variable domain is KAGVTQTPRYLIKTRGQQVTLSCSPISGHRSVSWYQQTPGQGLQFLFEYFSETQRNKGNFPGRFSGRQFSNSRSEMNVSTLELGDSALYLCASSLASGTGDGYTFGSGTRLTVV.